Described below is a single T cell receptor (beta chain) sequence and its context. Its antigen is not identified. The data were obtained in a study of cytomegalovirus exposure and HLA in healthy donors. Study information: An early data release held approximately 80 million unique TCRs from HLA-typed donors.

The CDR3 has 14 amino acids. Trimming took 10 bases from V and 6 from J, leaving 19 bases between them. Germline lookup yields CDR1 WNHNN and CDR2 SYGVQD (reference sequence). The PCR used 60 Vbeta and 13 Jbeta primers. Some clones are missing from TCRdb's copy, which holds only in-frame ones; the method was immunoSEQ multiplex PCR. The sample has 100,000 or so clones, over 12% seen once; the top ten hold roughly 0.79%. The study's findings and limits: Most subjects had HLA-A and HLA-B alleles reportedly predicted accurately by TCR beta sequences. In vitro confirmation showed three CMV-associated chains to be CMV antigen specific.

The rearrangement links TRBV10-1 to TRBJ2-1; possible D gene TRBD1, 6 bases. This clonotype was sampled from a female donor in good health and CMV-seronegative. Material for sequencing was PBMCs. The CDR3 DNA reads as TGCGCCACCGAATCAGGGGATAAGATCAATGAGCAGTTCTTC. Protein sequence: CATESGDKINEQFF.